The entry that follows covers one T cell receptor beta chain sequence. Its specificity is unknown. The sequenced template was cDNA made from the entire isolated RNA. The protocol was immunoSEQ multiplex PCR, while the TCRdb copy is restricted to in-frame clones and leaves out a portion. This sample carries under 950,000 clones, 17% of them seen once, and the ten largest clones take 0.02% to 0.03%. The sample belongs to a study of beta chain features in type 1 diabetes. Whole-study context: Patient and healthy donor groups were alike in age, gender and cell yields. Overall study results and limits: VDJ junctions in type 1 diabetes patients carried more deletions and fewer insertions.

Sample: naive CD4+ T cells from blood. The sequence derives from a woman aged 18-35 years in good health.

This CDR3 is CASSPDRGGNEQFF. The DNA for the CDR3 is TGTGCCAGCTCACCGGACAGGGGCGGCAATGAGCAGTTCTTC. The J gene is TRBJ2-1, the V gene TRBV18; TRBD1 matches at 9 bases. V lost 3 bases to trimming and J lost 6 bases; unmatched junction nucleotides: 3. Germline V gene data show CDR1 as KGHSH and CDR2 as LQKENI. The CDR3 spans 14 residues.